What follows is one TCR beta chain and its context. The target of this receptor is not known. Base qualities are not provided; no much larger clone lies one nucleotide away. Taken with the paper, the label for treatment or condition translates to: approximately nine-day PBMC culture with coronavirus spike peptide pools or control peptides (ViraFEST assay). The ViraFEST assay, used in the study, expanded antigen-specific T cells with peptide pools and then identified the expanded clonotypes through TCR sequencing. Positive SARS-CoV-2 PCR tests in the convalescent patients dated from March to December 2020, before Alpha, Beta and Delta variants emerged in the United States. Each well held two million PBMCs cultured with around 9 ug/ml peptide pools in IMDM containing approximately 5% human AB serum and 9 to 10 IU/ml IL-2. Half of the culture medium was replaced with fresh IL-2-containing medium on days 3 and 7. Once the cells had been in culture for approximately 10 days, the EasySep CD4+ T cell isolation kit was used to isolate CD4+ T cells by negative selection. Ficoll-Paque Plus gradient centrifugation was used to isolate PBMCs from whole blood, and the isolated PBMCs were then either used fresh or cryopreserved at -140C. In general, triplicate wells were set up for every culture condition.

This sample was taken from a study of vaccination and CD4 T cells after COVID-19 (dated 2022 in TCRdb). In the study overall: Convalescent patients had a positive SARS-CoV-2 result on nasal swab PCR, and of these patients, some ten had mild disease and one had severe disease. In the convalescent cohort there were six males and four females, among whom were two Hispanic individuals, seven Caucasians, two Asians and one multiracial person. Each participant got two doses of either the Pfizer-BioNTech BNT162b2 vaccine (n=8) or the Moderna mRNA-1273 vaccine (n=2). Post-COVID blood samples were collected from convalescent patients a median of around 96 days after diagnosis, with a range of roughly 30 to 170 days. Post-vaccine blood samples were collected a median of approximately 72 days after the second vaccine dose, ranging from about 13 to 241 days. For stimulating the cultures, overlapping spike peptide pools were used, derived from SARS-CoV-2 as well as from the common cold coronaviruses HCoV-NL63, HCoV-OC43 and HCoV-229E. In control cultures, a CEFX viral epitope pool was used as positive control, an HIV-1 Nef peptide pool was used as negative control, or no peptide was added. In more than eight COVID-19 convalescent patients and a few infection-naive healthy vaccine recipients, researchers compared the spike-specific CD4+ TCR repertoire from before mRNA vaccination with the repertoire from after. Broad study findings and their caveats: The study included relatively few convalescent patients and did not analyze early timepoints after natural infection. Among convalescent patients, a median roughly 90% of the SARS-CoV-2-reactive clones seen after vaccination appeared only after vaccination, which suggests priming specific to the vaccine. Of the vaccine-specific clones in convalescent patients, 304 of 307, or nearly all, reacted only to SARS-CoV-2 spike and did not cross-react with common cold coronaviruses. Although the median number of SARS-CoV-2-reactive clonotypes went up from more than 20 after infection to 38 after vaccination, the increase was not significant.

The library was built by means of PCR. TCR sequencing of DNA from cultured CD4+ T cells used the Oncomine TCR Beta short-read assay at the Johns Hopkins FTIC core. The QIAamp micro DNA kit was used to extract genomic DNA from the cultured CD4+ T cells. Oncomine TCR Beta libraries from cultured CD4+ T cells were pooled with unique dual indexes and sequenced on an Illumina iSeq 100. The study's processing was this. Non-productive sequences were removed, and CDR3s not starting with C, not ending with F or W, or shorter than 7 amino acids were discarded. The MANAFEST web application was used to identify antigen-specific clonotypes by comparing peptide-stimulated wells against reference wells and other culture wells. For a clone to be called positive, the clone needed an FDR below 0.05, an odds ratio above 5, and a productive frequency above 0.1% in at least two of three replicate wells. A clonotype was classed as cross-reactive if the clonotype showed significant expansion both in SARS-CoV-2 spike wells and in at least one common cold coronavirus spike condition. Levenshtein distances (stringdist) and unrooted phylogenetic trees (ape) in R version 3.6.1 were used to assess CDR3 homology. The raw public reads went through TCRdb reprocessing: fastp at Q25, MiXCR clone calling, in-frame beta chains kept. Rows are unified per CDR3 protein, each entry keeping the most common DNA and genes. These V and J calls rely on TCRdb rather than the paper's analysis. Recorded for this sample are approximately 24,000 distinct CDR3 sequences; about 41% of them occurred a single time. The ten biggest clones cover under 13% of the sample.

V sheds 7 bases and J sheds 3 bases, leaving 8 bases between their ends. From the germline V gene, CDR1 is MNHEY and CDR2 is SVGEGT. The CDR3 holds 12 amino acids from the cysteine to the phenylalanine. Only the CDR3 DNA is retained, 36 bases long and in frame from the first base. The sequence derives from a human donor who had recovered from COVID-19. Input material: CD4+ T cells from blood, cultured in vitro. Rearrangement joined TRBV6-2 or TRBV6-3 to TRBJ2-3, with the D gene too uncertain to name. The encoded CDR3 is CASKRRTDTQYF. The bases are TGTGCCAGCAAAAGGCGGACAGATACGCAGTATTTT.